This record covers a single T cell receptor beta chain. Antigen: not known. Time point of the sample: blood from clinic visit 5 months post-surgery; TSC patient then seizure free. Sequencing was limited to surgery cases with top T cell transcript signatures in brain tissue. Pre-surgery treatment included at least one anti-epileptic drug. Clones were sequenced by immunoSEQ multiplex PCR, and TCRdb holds only the in-frame ones, with some missing. Of hundreds of thousands of clones listed, about 93% are singletons. The data are from a study of brain T cells in children with intractable seizures. Study-wide findings and caveats: Absence of clones before surgery may stem from lower sequencing depth. HCMV serostatus was not known, and viral specificity came from CDR3 similarity only.

V was shortened by 5 bases and J by 0 bases, with 14 bases between the two germline ends. This CDR3 has 16 amino acids. CDR1 is MNHEY and CDR2 is SMNVEV in the germline V gene (reference sequence). The specimen was peripheral blood, collected roughly 5 months after surgery. The rearrangement uses TRBV27 and TRBJ2-1; D remains unclear. The TCR was taken from a boy in the first two years of life with tuberous sclerosis and intractable seizures. Written as DNA, the CDR3 is TGTGCCAGCAGTGGGAACAGCCCTCGCTCCTACAATGAGCAGTTCTTC. This codes for CASSGNSPRSYNEQFF.